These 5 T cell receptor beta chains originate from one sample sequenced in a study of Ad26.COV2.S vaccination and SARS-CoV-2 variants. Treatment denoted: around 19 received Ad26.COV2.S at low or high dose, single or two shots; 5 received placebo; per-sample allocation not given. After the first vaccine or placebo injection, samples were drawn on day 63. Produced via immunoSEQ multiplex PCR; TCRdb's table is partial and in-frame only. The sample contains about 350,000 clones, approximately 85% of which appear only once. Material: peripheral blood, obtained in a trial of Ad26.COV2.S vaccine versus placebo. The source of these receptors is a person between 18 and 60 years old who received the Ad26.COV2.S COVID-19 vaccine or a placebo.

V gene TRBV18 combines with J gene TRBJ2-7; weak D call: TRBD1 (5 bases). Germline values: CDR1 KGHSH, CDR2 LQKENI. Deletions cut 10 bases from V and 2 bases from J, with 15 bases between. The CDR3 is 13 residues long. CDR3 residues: CATARQSAYEQYF. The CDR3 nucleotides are TGTGCCACCGCAAGACAGAGCGCCTACGAGCAGTACTTC.

CDR3 in amino acids: CASSYSNYEQYF. The CDR3 DNA is TGTGCCAGCAGTTACTCGAACTACGAGCAGTACTTC. The chain carries TRBV6-6 and TRBJ2-7; D remains unclear. The CDR3 covers 12 residues. V shed 0 bases and J shed 3 bases, with 3 bases lying between them. Per germline, CDR1 MNHNY and CDR2 SVGAGI (reference sequence).

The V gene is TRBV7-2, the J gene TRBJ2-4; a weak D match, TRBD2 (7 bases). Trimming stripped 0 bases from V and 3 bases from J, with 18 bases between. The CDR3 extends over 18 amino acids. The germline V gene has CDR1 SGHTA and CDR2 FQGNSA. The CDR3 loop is CASSLAGSGGQDKNIQYF. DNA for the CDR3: TGTGCCAGCAGCTTAGCCGGTTCCGGGGGGCAAGACAAAAACATTCAGTACTTC.

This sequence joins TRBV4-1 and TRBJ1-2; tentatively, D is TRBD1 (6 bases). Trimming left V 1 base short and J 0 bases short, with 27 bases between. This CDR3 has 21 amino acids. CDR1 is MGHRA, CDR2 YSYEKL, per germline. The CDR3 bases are TGCGCCAGCAGCCAAGTGGAGGCAGGGGCAAATAAGCTTAGGGCTAACTATGGCTACACCTTC. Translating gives CASSQVEAGANKLRANYGYTF.

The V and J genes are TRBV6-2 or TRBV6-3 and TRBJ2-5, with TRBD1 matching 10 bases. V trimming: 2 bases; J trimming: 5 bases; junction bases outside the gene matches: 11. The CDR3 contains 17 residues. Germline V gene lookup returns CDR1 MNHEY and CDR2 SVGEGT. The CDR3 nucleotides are TGTGCCAGCAGTTACCCGGCGGGACAGGGGAAATGGGAGACCCAGTACTTC. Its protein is CASSYPAGQGKWETQYF.